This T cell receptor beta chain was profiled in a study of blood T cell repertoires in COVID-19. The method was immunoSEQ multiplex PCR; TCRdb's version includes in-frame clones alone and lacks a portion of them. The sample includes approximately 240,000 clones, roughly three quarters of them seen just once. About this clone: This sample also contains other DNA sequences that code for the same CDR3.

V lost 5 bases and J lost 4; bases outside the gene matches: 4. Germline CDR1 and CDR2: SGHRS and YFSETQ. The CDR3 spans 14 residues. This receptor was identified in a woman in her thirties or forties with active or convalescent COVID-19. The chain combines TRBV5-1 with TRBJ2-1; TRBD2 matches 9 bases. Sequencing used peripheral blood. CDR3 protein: CASSSAGGYNEQFF. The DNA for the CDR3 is TGCGCCAGCAGTTCGGCGGGGGGGTACAATGAGCAGTTCTTC.